The clone carrying this TCR beta chain was observed a few times. Antigen unknown. An oligonucleotide containing a UMI was ligated to the 3' end of TCR cDNA. This entry belongs to a study of naive and memory T cell subsets. Study-wide points: This RNA-based method may be sensitive to activation-related transcript changes.

This CDR3 has 17 amino acids. Germline V gene sequence: CDR1 SGHRS, CDR2 YFSETQ. V dropped 0 bases and J dropped 5; count of bases not matched to a gene: 11. Amplification of ligated cDNA took four PCR rounds with SP2 and nested alpha and beta constant primers. Alpha and beta constant region primers primed reverse transcription for blood and skin samples. TCRdb called the 5' RACE reads again in MiXCR, with one record for every CDR3 protein. The data show about 60,000 distinct CDR3 sequences, approximately 8% seen once. This chain links TRBV5-1 with TRBJ2-1; 7 nucleotides line up with TRBD1. This clonotype was sampled from a female donor in good health. The CDR3, as DNA: TGCGCCAGCAGCTTGGGACACCGGGACAGCTATAACAATGAGCAGTTCTTC. Residues: CASSLGHRDSYNNEQFF.